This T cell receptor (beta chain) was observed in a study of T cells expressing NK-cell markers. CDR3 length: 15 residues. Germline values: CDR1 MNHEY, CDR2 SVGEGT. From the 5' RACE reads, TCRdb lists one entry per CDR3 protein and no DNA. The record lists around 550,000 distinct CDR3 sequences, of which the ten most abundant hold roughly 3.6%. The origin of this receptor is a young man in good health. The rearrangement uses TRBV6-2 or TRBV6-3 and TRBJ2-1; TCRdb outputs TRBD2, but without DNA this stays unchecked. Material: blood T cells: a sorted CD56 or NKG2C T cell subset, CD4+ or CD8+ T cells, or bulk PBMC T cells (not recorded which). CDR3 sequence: CASKRGGREYNEQFF.